This T cell receptor (beta chain) came from a study of T cells in Graves' hyperthyroidism and ophthalmopathy. Study-level results: Ophthalmopathy prediction by the model preceded onset by a median roughly 6 months.

Across 18 months, stable Graves' hyperthyroidism was marked by no progression to ophthalmopathy. 10 ml fresh peripheral blood yielded the PBMCs. The source material, RNA transcripts, was used to amplify TCR beta CDR3 regions. TCR CDR3 underwent first-round RT-PCR with the HTBI primer set. TCRdb reanalysed the multiplex PCR reads using MiXCR and keeps one entry per CDR3 protein. Of a few hundred thousand distinct CDR3 sequences listed, 12% to 15% were seen once; the top ten hold roughly 13%. At least ten counts were recorded for this clonotype. Its target is not known. The CDR3 spans 13 residues. CDR1 SGHTA and CDR2 FQGNSA come from the germline V gene. Trimming left V 5 bases short and J 4 bases short, with 12 bases between.

This chain links TRBV7-2 with TRBJ2-7; D is unclear. The origin of this receptor is a woman aged 40 to 50 with Graves' hyperthyroidism. Sequences were obtained from blood. CDR3 nucleotide sequence: TGTGCCAGCAGCCAGAAGCGAGAATACGAGCAGTACTTC. Encoded protein: CASSQKREYEQYF.